A selection of T cell receptor beta chains follows, all from one sample in a study of blood T cell repertoires in COVID-19. Some clones are missing from TCRdb's copy, which holds only in-frame ones; the method was immunoSEQ multiplex PCR. The data show about 250,000 clones, 80% to 85% seen once. Sequencing was performed on peripheral blood. All receptors come from a person between 65 and 79 years old with COVID-19, enrolled during active disease. CDR3s leave out the opening cysteine and the closing phenylalanine or tryptophan.

cdr3_aa: ASSISRWSNTEAF; v_call: TRBV19; j_call: TRBJ1-1
cdr3_aa: ASSLSPGGYGYT; v_call: TRBV7-8; j_call: TRBJ1-2
cdr3_aa: ASSVRGTGGRETQY; v_call: TRBV9; j_call: TRBJ2-5
cdr3_aa: ASSFGGDEQF; v_call: TRBV12-3/TRBV12-4; j_call: TRBJ2-1
cdr3_aa: ASSVGTGVLEQY; v_call: TRBV28; j_call: TRBJ2-7
cdr3_aa: ASSRLTSRQETQY; v_call: TRBV18; j_call: TRBJ2-5
cdr3_aa: AWSAQGPRY; v_call: TRBV30; j_call: TRBJ1-6
cdr3_aa: ASSVGLANGYEQY; v_call: TRBV9; j_call: TRBJ2-7
cdr3_aa: ASSPRRGYEQY; v_call: TRBV18; j_call: TRBJ2-7
cdr3_aa: ASSSDRVANVLT; v_call: TRBV7-6; j_call: TRBJ2-6
cdr3_aa: ASSVDQRGADQY; v_call: TRBV9; j_call: TRBJ2-4
cdr3_aa: ASSFKRTSGMYNEQF; v_call: TRBV12-1; j_call: TRBJ2-1
cdr3_aa: ASSLPGLAGTTDTQY; v_call: TRBV28; j_call: TRBJ2-3
cdr3_aa: ASSETAGRIQPQH; v_call: TRBV6-1; j_call: TRBJ1-5
cdr3_aa: ASKTGGVYEQY; v_call: TRBV2; j_call: TRBJ2-7
cdr3_aa: ASSYSGAWNSPLH; v_call: TRBV6-5; j_call: TRBJ1-6
cdr3_aa: ASSTRTARPQH; v_call: TRBV19; j_call: TRBJ1-5
cdr3_aa: ASSPRQKIEKLF; v_call: TRBV6-6; j_call: TRBJ1-4
cdr3_aa: ASSLGLYGYT; v_call: TRBV7-9; j_call: TRBJ1-2
cdr3_aa: ASSRRLAGQPRDTQY; v_call: TRBV28; j_call: TRBJ2-3
cdr3_aa: AIGGGTNTGELF; v_call: TRBV28; j_call: TRBJ2-2
cdr3_aa: ASSLSSGESPVYGYT; v_call: TRBV28; j_call: TRBJ1-2
cdr3_aa: ASSEPIPGIRRDEQF; v_call: TRBV6-1; j_call: TRBJ2-1
cdr3_aa: ASSELPLNTGELF; v_call: TRBV2; j_call: TRBJ2-2
cdr3_aa: ASSQETSGGSYEQY; v_call: TRBV3-1/TRBV3-2; j_call: TRBJ2-7
cdr3_aa: ASSLSSGHTRYNEQF; v_call: TRBV4-2; j_call: TRBJ2-1
cdr3_aa: ASSEPGGAMNTEAF; v_call: TRBV19; j_call: TRBJ1-1
cdr3_aa: ASSQDAKNYGYT; v_call: TRBV4-3; j_call: TRBJ1-2
cdr3_aa: ASSRDREGGNGYT; v_call: TRBV3-1/TRBV3-2; j_call: TRBJ1-2
cdr3_aa: ASSPIASPGELF; v_call: TRBV11-3; j_call: TRBJ2-2
cdr3_aa: ATSENYGGSGYT; v_call: TRBV24-1; j_call: TRBJ1-2
cdr3_aa: ASSSQGRTEAF; v_call: TRBV7-9; j_call: TRBJ1-1
cdr3_aa: ASSDYRGNLDEQY; v_call: TRBV19; j_call: TRBJ2-7
cdr3_aa: ASSRRLAPTGNEQF; v_call: TRBV7-2; j_call: TRBJ2-1
cdr3_aa: ASSLGDRGFLREKLF; v_call: TRBV28; j_call: TRBJ1-4
cdr3_aa: ASSLDSNTGVGNQPQH; v_call: TRBV7-9; j_call: TRBJ1-5
cdr3_aa: ASSHDRNYGYT; v_call: TRBV4-3; j_call: TRBJ1-2
cdr3_aa: ASRNTGTGHDYEQY; v_call: TRBV7-3; j_call: TRBJ2-7
cdr3_aa: ASSLQGPGNTIY; v_call: TRBV13; j_call: TRBJ1-3
cdr3_aa: ASSFFLAGLQETQY; v_call: TRBV5-6; j_call: TRBJ2-5
cdr3_aa: ASSPGQGAKNIQY; v_call: TRBV18; j_call: TRBJ2-4
cdr3_aa: ASSELRGNGYT; v_call: TRBV6-1; j_call: TRBJ1-2
cdr3_aa: ASSETSAVPGPQH; v_call: TRBV2; j_call: TRBJ1-5
cdr3_aa: ASSGLAGRYTQY; v_call: TRBV11-2; j_call: TRBJ2-3
cdr3_aa: ASAGQRVQNTEAF; v_call: TRBV5-8; j_call: TRBJ1-1
cdr3_aa: ASSPGTSGSDDQF; v_call: TRBV11-1; j_call: TRBJ2-1
cdr3_aa: AWSRFINQPQH; v_call: TRBV30; j_call: TRBJ1-5
cdr3_aa: ASSIGASGASTDTQY; v_call: TRBV19; j_call: TRBJ2-3
cdr3_aa: AWNVGRGEEKLF; v_call: TRBV30; j_call: TRBJ1-4
cdr3_aa: ASSPDRGLVYEQY; v_call: TRBV28; j_call: TRBJ2-7
cdr3_aa: ASSIRQGTNETQY; v_call: TRBV7-9; j_call: TRBJ2-5
cdr3_aa: ASSLSPSGMETQY; v_call: TRBV7-3; j_call: TRBJ2-5
cdr3_aa: ASSLAGLGEQY; v_call: TRBV5-6; j_call: TRBJ2-7
cdr3_aa: ASSLARVRRELAYTQY; v_call: TRBV7-2; j_call: TRBJ2-3
cdr3_aa: ASSPGRHETNQPQH; v_call: TRBV18; j_call: TRBJ1-5
cdr3_aa: ASSPNQQGAGNTIY; v_call: TRBV9; j_call: TRBJ1-3
cdr3_aa: ASSRQGQGKFYGYT; v_call: TRBV5-6; j_call: TRBJ1-2
cdr3_aa: ASSPGTGRGYT; v_call: TRBV6-4; j_call: TRBJ1-2
cdr3_aa: ASSYGAANYEQY; v_call: TRBV6-6; j_call: TRBJ2-7
cdr3_aa: ASSPLQPKGAQGTGELF; v_call: TRBV7-8; j_call: TRBJ2-2